This record concerns one TCR beta chain sequence. The CDR3 covers 16 residues. Germline CDR1 and CDR2: MNHEY and SVGAGI. V gave up 4 bases and J gave up 6 bases; unmatched junction bases: 10. The data stem from a study of shared clonotypes between healthy human individuals. Some clones are missing from TCRdb's copy, which holds only in-frame ones; the method was immunoSEQ multiplex PCR. The sample records about 380,000 clones, just over 95% being singletons. V gene TRBV6-5 combines with J gene TRBJ1-5, with TRBD1 matching 9 bases. The sequence was obtained from a man under 40 in good health. Sequencing was performed on memory CD8+ T cells sorted from blood. The sample's subset: CD45RO+ cells pooled with CCR7-negative TemRA cells. The CDR3 nucleotides are TGTGCCAGCAGTTTTAGCGGGACAGGGTTCTCTCAGCCCCAGCATTTT. It encodes CASSFSGTGFSQPQHF.